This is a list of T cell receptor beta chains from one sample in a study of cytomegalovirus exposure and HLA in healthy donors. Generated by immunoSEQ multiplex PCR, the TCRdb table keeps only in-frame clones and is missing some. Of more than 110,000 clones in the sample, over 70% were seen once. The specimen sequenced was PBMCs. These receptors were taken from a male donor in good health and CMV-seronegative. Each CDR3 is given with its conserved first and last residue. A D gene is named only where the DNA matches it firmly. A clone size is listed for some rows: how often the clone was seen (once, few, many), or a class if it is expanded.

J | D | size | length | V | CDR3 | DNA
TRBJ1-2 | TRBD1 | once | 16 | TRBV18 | CASSSGQGAADYGYTF | TGTGCCAGCTCCTCGGGACAGGGGGCCGCGGACTATGGCTACACCTTC
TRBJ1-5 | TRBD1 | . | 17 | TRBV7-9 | CASSLVVGTGDHQPQHF | TGTGCCAGCAGCTTAGTCGTCGGTACAGGGGATCATCAGCCCCAGCATTTT
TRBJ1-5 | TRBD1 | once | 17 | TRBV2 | CASSPGQGIYSNQPQHF | TGTGCCAGCAGTCCGGGACAGGGGATTTATAGCAATCAGCCCCAGCATTTT
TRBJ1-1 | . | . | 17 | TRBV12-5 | CASDLSGRTPMNTEAFF | TGTGCTAGTGACCTCTCTGGGCGGACTCCTATGAACACTGAAGCTTTCTTT
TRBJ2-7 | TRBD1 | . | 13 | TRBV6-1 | CATRTSGTGEQYF | TGTGCCACCCGAACCTCAGGGACAGGCGAGCAGTACTTC
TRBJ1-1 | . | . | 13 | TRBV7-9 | CASSSWLDTEAFF | TGTGCCAGCAGCAGCTGGTTGGACACTGAAGCTTTCTTT
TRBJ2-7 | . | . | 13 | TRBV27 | CASTRADSYEQYF | TGTGCCAGCACCAGGGCGGACAGCTACGAGCAGTACTTC
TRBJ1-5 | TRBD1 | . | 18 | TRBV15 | CATSRGVGTANSNQPQHF | TGTGCCACCAGCAGAGGGGTTGGGACAGCTAATAGCAATCAGCCCCAGCATTTT
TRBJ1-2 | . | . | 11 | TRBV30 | CASHRNYGYTF | TGTGCCTCCCACAGAAACTATGGCTACACCTTC
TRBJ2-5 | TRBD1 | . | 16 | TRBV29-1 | CSVEDRAGGFEETQYF | TGCAGCGTTGAAGATCGGGCAGGGGGCTTTGAAGAGACCCAGTACTTC
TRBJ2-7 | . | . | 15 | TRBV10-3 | CAISDRPGATYEQYF | TGTGCCATCAGTGATCGGCCAGGTGCAACCTACGAGCAGTACTTC
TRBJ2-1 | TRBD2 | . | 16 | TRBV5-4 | CASSLASSGRGGEQFF | TGTGCCAGCAGCTTGGCTTCTAGCGGGAGAGGAGGTGAGCAGTTCTTC
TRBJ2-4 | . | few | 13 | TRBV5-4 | CASSLSEVDIQYF | TGTGCCAGCAGCTTGTCTGAGGTAGACATTCAGTACTTC
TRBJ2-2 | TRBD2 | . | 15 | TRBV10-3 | CAINPSGGAGRELFF | TGTGCCATCAACCCAAGCGGGGGGGCGGGAAGGGAGCTGTTTTTT
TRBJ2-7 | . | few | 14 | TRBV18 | CASSPGGSSYEQYF | TGTGCCAGCTCACCAGGCGGCAGCTCCTACGAGCAGTACTTC
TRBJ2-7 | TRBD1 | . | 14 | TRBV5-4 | CASSNRGALYEQYF | TGTGCCAGCAGTAACAGGGGGGCCCTCTACGAGCAGTACTTC
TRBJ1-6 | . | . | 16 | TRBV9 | CASSPRTGLGNSPLHF | TGTGCCAGCAGCCCGCGAACAGGGTTGGGGAATTCACCCCTCCACTTT
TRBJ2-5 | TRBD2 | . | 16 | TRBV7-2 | CASSPFPSGRYETQYF | TGTGCCAGCAGCCCCTTCCCTAGCGGGAGATATGAGACCCAGTACTTC
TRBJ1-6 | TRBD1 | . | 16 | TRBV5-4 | CASSQKSQGADSPLHF | TGTGCCAGCAGCCAGAAGTCCCAGGGGGCTGATTCACCCCTCCACTTT
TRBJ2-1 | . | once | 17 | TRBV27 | CASSLSNGDWPRNEQFF | TGTGCCAGCAGTTTATCGAATGGGGACTGGCCCCGTAATGAGCAGTTCTTC
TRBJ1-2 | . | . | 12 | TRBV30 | CAWSPRNDGYTF | TGTGCCTGGAGTCCCAGGAACGATGGCTACACCTTC
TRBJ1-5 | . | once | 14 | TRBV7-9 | CASSFDGGYQPQHF | TGTGCCAGCAGCTTCGACGGGGGTTATCAGCCCCAGCATTTT
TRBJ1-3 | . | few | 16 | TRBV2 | CASSARQSVSGNTIYF | TGTGCCAGCAGTGCCCGACAGTCCGTCTCTGGAAACACCATATATTTT
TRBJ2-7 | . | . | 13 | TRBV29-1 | CSVEDSVGGWQYF | TGCAGCGTTGAAGACTCAGTCGGCGGCTGGCAGTACTTC
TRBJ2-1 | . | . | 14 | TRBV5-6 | CASSLPTAYNEQFF | TGTGCCAGCAGCCTGCCGACAGCCTACAATGAGCAGTTCTTC
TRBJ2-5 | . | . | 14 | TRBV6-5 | CASRKEGLRQTQYF | TGTGCCAGCAGGAAAGAGGGTCTCCGGCAGACCCAGTACTTC
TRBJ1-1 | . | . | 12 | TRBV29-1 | CSVVRVDTEAFF | TGCAGCGTTGTCAGGGTTGACACTGAAGCTTTCTTT
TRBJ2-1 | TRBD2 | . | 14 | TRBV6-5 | CASSLSGEEAEQFF | TGTGCCAGCAGCCTTAGCGGGGAGGAAGCTGAGCAGTTCTTC
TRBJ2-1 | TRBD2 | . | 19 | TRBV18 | CASSPPGLAGGLTYNEQFF | TGTGCCAGCTCACCACCGGGACTAGCGGGGGGGTTGACCTACAATGAGCAGTTCTTC
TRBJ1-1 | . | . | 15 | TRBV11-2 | CASSTVKQRNTEAFF | TGTGCCAGCAGTACCGTTAAACAACGGAACACTGAAGCTTTCTTT
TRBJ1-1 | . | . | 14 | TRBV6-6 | CASRHPTENTEAFF | TGTGCCAGCAGACACCCCACAGAGAACACTGAAGCTTTCTTT
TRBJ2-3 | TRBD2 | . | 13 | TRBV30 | CAWTSGSTDTQYF | TGTGCCTGGACTAGCGGGAGCACAGATACGCAGTATTTT
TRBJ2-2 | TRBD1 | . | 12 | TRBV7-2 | CASRTGTGELFF | TGTGCCAGCAGGACAGGGACCGGGGAGCTGTTTTTT
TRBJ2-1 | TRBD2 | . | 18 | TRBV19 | CASTLSLPGTRGASEQFF | TGTGCCAGTACCCTAAGCCTTCCCGGGACTAGAGGGGCCAGTGAGCAGTTCTTC
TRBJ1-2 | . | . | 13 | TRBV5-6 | CASSLGSAPGYTF | TGTGCCAGCAGCTTGGGGAGCGCGCCTGGCTACACCTTC
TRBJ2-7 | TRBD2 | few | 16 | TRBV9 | CASSVGMRSGEYEQYF | TGTGCCAGCAGCGTAGGGATGAGAAGCGGGGAGTACGAGCAGTACTTC
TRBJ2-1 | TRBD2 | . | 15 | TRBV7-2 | CASSVAGAAYNEQFF | TGTGCCAGCAGCGTAGCGGGGGCCGCATACAATGAGCAGTTCTTC
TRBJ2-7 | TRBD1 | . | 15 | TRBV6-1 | CASSETGTGSYEQYF | TGTGCCAGCAGTGAGACCGGGACAGGCTCCTACGAGCAGTACTTC
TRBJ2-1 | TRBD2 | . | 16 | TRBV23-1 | CASSRLAGGNNNEQFF | TGCGCCAGCAGTAGGCTAGCGGGAGGCAATAACAATGAGCAGTTCTTC
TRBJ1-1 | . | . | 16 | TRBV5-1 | CASSLGLTGPSAEAFF | TGCGCCAGCAGCTTGGGTCTTACAGGGCCGTCCGCTGAAGCTTTCTTT
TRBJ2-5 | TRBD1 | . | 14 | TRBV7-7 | CASRSGTGEETQYF | TGTGCTAGCAGGTCCGGGACAGGGGAAGAGACCCAGTACTTC
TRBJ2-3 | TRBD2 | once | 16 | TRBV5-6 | CASSLGQRGGLDTQYF | TGTGCCAGCAGCTTGGGCCAGCGGGGGGGTCTGGATACGCAGTATTTT
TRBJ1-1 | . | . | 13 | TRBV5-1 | CASSRGPRTEAFF | TGCGCCAGCAGTCGGGGTCCGCGCACTGAAGCTTTCTTT
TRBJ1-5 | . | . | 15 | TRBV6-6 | CASSYSSEGGEPQHF | TGTGCCAGCAGTTACTCGTCGGAGGGGGGGGAGCCCCAGCATTTT
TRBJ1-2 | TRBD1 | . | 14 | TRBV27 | CASSVQGGNYGYTF | TGTGCCAGCAGTGTACAGGGGGGTAACTATGGCTACACCTTC
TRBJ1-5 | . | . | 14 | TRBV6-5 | CASRIGQYNQPQHF | TGTGCCAGCAGGATAGGACAGTACAATCAGCCCCAGCATTTT
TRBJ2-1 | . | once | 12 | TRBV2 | CASSEQGPEQFF | TGTGCCAGCAGTGAACAGGGCCCTGAGCAGTTCTTC
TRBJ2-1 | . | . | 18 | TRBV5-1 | CASSTSPLNPGTNNEQFF | TGCGCCAGCAGCACCTCACCCCTTAACCCCGGGACAAACAATGAGCAGTTCTTC
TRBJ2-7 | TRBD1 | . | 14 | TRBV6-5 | CASSYGQGFYEQYF | TGTGCCAGCAGCTATGGACAGGGTTTCTACGAGCAGTACTTC
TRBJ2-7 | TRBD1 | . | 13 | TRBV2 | CASGQELTYEQYF | TGTGCCAGCGGACAGGAACTAACCTACGAGCAGTACTTC
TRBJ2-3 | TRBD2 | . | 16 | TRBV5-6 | CASSILLAGGQDTQYF | TGTGCCAGCAGCATATTACTAGCGGGAGGGCAAGATACGCAGTATTTT
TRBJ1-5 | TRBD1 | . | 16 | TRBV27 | CASSQTTGVRNQPQHF | TGTGCCAGCAGTCAAACCACAGGGGTGCGCAATCAGCCCCAGCATTTT
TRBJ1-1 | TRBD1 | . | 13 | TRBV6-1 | CASSVAGGREAFF | TGTGCCAGCAGTGTGGCAGGGGGCCGCGAAGCTTTCTTT
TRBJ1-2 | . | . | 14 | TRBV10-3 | CAISESRGAHGYTF | TGTGCCATCAGTGAGTCGCGGGGGGCGCATGGCTACACCTTC
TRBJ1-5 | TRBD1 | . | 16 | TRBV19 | CASSRLGQGNRQPQHF | TGTGCCAGTAGTAGACTGGGACAGGGGAATAGGCAGCCCCAGCATTTT
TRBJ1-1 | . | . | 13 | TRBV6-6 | CASSVRGNTEAFF | TGTGCCAGCAGTGTAAGGGGTAACACTGAAGCTTTCTTT
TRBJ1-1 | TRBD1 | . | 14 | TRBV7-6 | CASSPGTGVLGAFF | TGTGCCAGCAGCCCCGGGACAGGGGTACTCGGAGCTTTCTTT